This entry lists 11 T cell receptor beta chains sequenced from one sample in a study of cytomegalovirus exposure and HLA in healthy donors. The PCR used 60 Vbeta and 13 Jbeta primers. Profiled with immunoSEQ multiplex PCR; TCRdb holds only in-frame clones, not every one. The profile shows about 140,000 clones, approximately 68% of them singletons. The sequenced material came from PBMCs. The receptors were sampled from a man aged 60-69 years in good health and CMV-seronegative.

This clone was picked up one time. The chain joins TRBV4-1 to TRBJ1-1, with 8 bases aligning to TRBD1. Germline CDR1 is MGHRA and CDR2 is YSYEKL. J was trimmed by 7 bases and V by 5 bases; bases with no gene match: 9. This CDR3 region has 14 residues. DNA for the CDR3: TGCGCCAGCAGCGCCACAGGGGGGCCATGTGAAGCTTTCTTT. It yields the protein CASSATGGPCEAFF.

This clone showed up just a few times. The chain combines TRBV10-3 with TRBJ1-4; 8 bases map to TRBD1. The CDR3 consists of 15 residues. V gave up 3 bases and J gave up 2 bases; unmatched junction bases: 2. Germline CDR1 is ENHRY and CDR2 is SYGVKD. CDR3 sequence (DNA): TGTGCCATCAGTGAACGGACAGGGACTAATGAAAAACTGTTTTTT. Its protein is CAISERTGTNEKLFF.

The CDR3 DNA follows: TGCGCCAGCAGCCCGGGGACTAGAGCCACAGATACGCAGTATTTT. Translated: CASSPGTRATDTQYF. V usage is TRBV4-1 and J usage is TRBJ2-3, with 8 positions matching TRBD2. The CDR3 spans 15 residues. The V gene end was trimmed by 4 bases and the J gene end by 2 bases; junction bases not matched to a gene: 5. Germline V gene sequence: CDR1 MGHRA, CDR2 YSYEKL.

The V call is TRBV4-1, the J call TRBJ2-5; 9 bases agree with TRBD1. Germline CDR1 is MGHRA and CDR2 is YSYEKL. There are 19 residues in the CDR3. V trimming: 2 bases; J trimming: 5 bases; junction bases outside the gene matches: 18. Here the CDR3 DNA reads TGCGCCAGCAGCCAAAGAGTACTTTCGGGACAGGGAGATTTGGAGACCCAGTACTTC. It is translated as CASSQRVLSGQGDLETQYF.

This rearrangement joins TRBV28 to TRBJ1-5, with a tentative D call TRBD1 (5 bases). The V gene lost 7 bases and the J gene lost 2 bases, with 12 bases spanning the gap. Looked up from germline, CDR1 is MDHEN and CDR2 is SYDVKM. The CDR3 covers 14 residues. The DNA of the CDR3 is TGTGCCAGCATCCAGGGCAGCCGCAATCAGCCCCAGCATTTT. Encoded protein: CASIQGSRNQPQHF.

Of note for this clone: A read error may account for a junction end that differs from germline. CDR3 DNA sequence: TGTGCCAGCAGCCTAGCACGGGACACGGCGCGGGGCAATCAGCCCCAGCATTTT. Translated, it gives CASSLARDTARGNQPQHF. This sequence joins TRBV7-8 and TRBJ1-5; D possibly corresponds to TRBD1 (6 bases). CDR3 length equals 18 residues. The germline CDR1 and CDR2 sequences are SGHVS and FQNEAQ. The full variable domain, with the rest looked up from reference TRBV7-8 and TRBJ1-5, is GAGVSQSPRYKVAKRGQDVALRCDPISGHVSLFWYQQALGQGPEFLTYFQNEAQLDKSGLPSDRFFAERPEGSVSTLKIQRTQQEDSAVYLCASSLARDTARGNQPQHFGDGTRLSIL.

This chain connects TRBV15 to TRBJ2-7; 11 bases line up with TRBD2. The ends lost 2 bases at V and 0 bases at J; junction bases unmatched: 3. CDR1 is LNHNV, CDR2 YYDKDF, per germline (reference sequence). This CDR3 contains 16 residues. CDR3: CATSRPTSGSSYEQYF. The CDR3 DNA sequence: TGTGCCACCAGCAGACCTACTAGCGGGAGCTCCTACGAGCAGTACTTC.

The rearrangement uses TRBV5-5 and TRBJ2-2; possible D gene TRBD1, 6 bases. V lost 4 bases to trimming and J lost 5 bases, with 9 bases between them. Germline-derived CDR1 and CDR2 are SGHKS and YYEKEE (reference sequence). The CDR3 is 13 amino acids. CDR3 loop: CASSPRGTGELFF. The CDR3 DNA reads TGTGCCAGCAGCCCCAGGGGTACCGGGGAGCTGTTTTTT.

V is TRBV28 and J is TRBJ2-2; D is uncertain. Germline CDR1 reads MDHEN; CDR2 reads SYDVKM. V shed 10 bases and J shed 0 bases, with 12 bases lying between them. The CDR3 length is 14 residues. For the CDR3, the DNA is TGTGCCACCACCCCGCCGGCGAACACCGGGGAGCTGTTTTTT. Its translation is CATTPPANTGELFF.

The CDR3 sequence: CAWRDSSNQPQHF. The CDR3 nucleotides read TGTGCCTGGAGGGACAGCTCTAATCAGCCCCAGCATTTT. The chain recombines TRBV30 with TRBJ1-5, with a possible D match to TRBD1 (6 bases). The V and J ends lost 3 bases and 4 bases respectively, with 10 bases between them. Germline CDR1 reads GTSNPN; CDR2 reads SVGIG (reference sequence). The CDR3 is 13 residues long. Using reference TRBV30 and TRBJ1-5 for the parts outside the CDR3, the full variable domain is SQTIHQWPATLVQPVGSPLSLECTVEGTSNPNLYWYRQAAGRGLQLLFYSVGIGQISSEVPQNLSASRPQDRQFILSSKKLLLSDSGFYLCAWRDSSNQPQHFGDGTRLSIL.

The rearrangement links TRBV11-3 to TRBJ1-1; TRBD1 agrees at 8 bases. The CDR3 has 16 amino acids. Germline V gene lookup returns CDR1 SGHNT and CDR2 YENEEA. The V gene end was trimmed by 2 bases and the J gene end by 1 base; junction bases not matched to a gene: 6. The DNA for the CDR3 is TGTGCCAGCAGCTTAATACCGGGACAGGAGAACACTGAAGCTTTCTTT. Encoded protein: CASSLIPGQENTEAFF.